This TCR beta chain was sequenced in a study of cytomegalovirus exposure and HLA in healthy donors. V lost 0 bases to trimming and J lost 8 bases, with 11 bases between them. Looked up from germline, CDR1 is SGDLS and CDR2 is YYNGEE. CDR3 length: 14 amino acids. To note about this clone: Its antigen is currently unknown.

Whole-study results and caveats: Highly shared sequence variants in one cluster were likely a sequencing artifact. Being productive about 87% or about 30% of the time was typical of most TCR beta V segments in an earlier analysis. Equally common other TCR beta chains were less clonally expanded than HLA-associated ones, a later analysis found. A later analysis appeared to link common viral pathogens to several of the most significant clusters.

The primer mix had 60 Vbeta and 13 Jbeta primers. Generated by immunoSEQ multiplex PCR, the TCRdb table keeps only in-frame clones and is missing some. The sample lists 150,000 to 200,000 clones; 70% to 80% were seen once. Sequencing was carried out using PBMCs. The TCR was taken from a woman in her twenties or thirties in good health and CMV-seropositive. The chain carries TRBV9 and TRBJ2-2; D might be TRBD2 (5 bases). The CDR3 here is CASSVVEGMGELFF. In DNA form, the CDR3 reads TGTGCCAGCAGCGTAGTTGAGGGCATGGGGGAGCTGTTTTTT.